Listed here is a single T cell receptor beta chain. Using immunoSEQ multiplex PCR, the repertoire was profiled, and TCRdb retains in-frame clones only, with some absent. The repertoire includes around 70,000 clones, about nine tenths of them detected once, and about 8.1% sits in the top ten. This record belongs to a study of blood T cell repertoires in COVID-19. At the level of the study: T cells, B-cell-depleted T cells, or PBMCs supplied cDNA or gDNA.

Trimming stripped 8 bases from V and 6 bases from J, with 12 bases between. Germline assignment: CDR1 SNHLY and CDR2 FYNNEI. The CDR3 contains 12 residues. The sequencing sample was made of peripheral blood. This receptor was identified in a young man with acute or convalescent COVID-19. The chain joins TRBV2 to TRBJ2-3, with TRBD2 as a possible D gene (6 bases). CDR3 residues: CASLQAGDTQYF. CDR3 bases: TGTGCCAGCCTGCAGGCGGGGGATACGCAGTATTTT.